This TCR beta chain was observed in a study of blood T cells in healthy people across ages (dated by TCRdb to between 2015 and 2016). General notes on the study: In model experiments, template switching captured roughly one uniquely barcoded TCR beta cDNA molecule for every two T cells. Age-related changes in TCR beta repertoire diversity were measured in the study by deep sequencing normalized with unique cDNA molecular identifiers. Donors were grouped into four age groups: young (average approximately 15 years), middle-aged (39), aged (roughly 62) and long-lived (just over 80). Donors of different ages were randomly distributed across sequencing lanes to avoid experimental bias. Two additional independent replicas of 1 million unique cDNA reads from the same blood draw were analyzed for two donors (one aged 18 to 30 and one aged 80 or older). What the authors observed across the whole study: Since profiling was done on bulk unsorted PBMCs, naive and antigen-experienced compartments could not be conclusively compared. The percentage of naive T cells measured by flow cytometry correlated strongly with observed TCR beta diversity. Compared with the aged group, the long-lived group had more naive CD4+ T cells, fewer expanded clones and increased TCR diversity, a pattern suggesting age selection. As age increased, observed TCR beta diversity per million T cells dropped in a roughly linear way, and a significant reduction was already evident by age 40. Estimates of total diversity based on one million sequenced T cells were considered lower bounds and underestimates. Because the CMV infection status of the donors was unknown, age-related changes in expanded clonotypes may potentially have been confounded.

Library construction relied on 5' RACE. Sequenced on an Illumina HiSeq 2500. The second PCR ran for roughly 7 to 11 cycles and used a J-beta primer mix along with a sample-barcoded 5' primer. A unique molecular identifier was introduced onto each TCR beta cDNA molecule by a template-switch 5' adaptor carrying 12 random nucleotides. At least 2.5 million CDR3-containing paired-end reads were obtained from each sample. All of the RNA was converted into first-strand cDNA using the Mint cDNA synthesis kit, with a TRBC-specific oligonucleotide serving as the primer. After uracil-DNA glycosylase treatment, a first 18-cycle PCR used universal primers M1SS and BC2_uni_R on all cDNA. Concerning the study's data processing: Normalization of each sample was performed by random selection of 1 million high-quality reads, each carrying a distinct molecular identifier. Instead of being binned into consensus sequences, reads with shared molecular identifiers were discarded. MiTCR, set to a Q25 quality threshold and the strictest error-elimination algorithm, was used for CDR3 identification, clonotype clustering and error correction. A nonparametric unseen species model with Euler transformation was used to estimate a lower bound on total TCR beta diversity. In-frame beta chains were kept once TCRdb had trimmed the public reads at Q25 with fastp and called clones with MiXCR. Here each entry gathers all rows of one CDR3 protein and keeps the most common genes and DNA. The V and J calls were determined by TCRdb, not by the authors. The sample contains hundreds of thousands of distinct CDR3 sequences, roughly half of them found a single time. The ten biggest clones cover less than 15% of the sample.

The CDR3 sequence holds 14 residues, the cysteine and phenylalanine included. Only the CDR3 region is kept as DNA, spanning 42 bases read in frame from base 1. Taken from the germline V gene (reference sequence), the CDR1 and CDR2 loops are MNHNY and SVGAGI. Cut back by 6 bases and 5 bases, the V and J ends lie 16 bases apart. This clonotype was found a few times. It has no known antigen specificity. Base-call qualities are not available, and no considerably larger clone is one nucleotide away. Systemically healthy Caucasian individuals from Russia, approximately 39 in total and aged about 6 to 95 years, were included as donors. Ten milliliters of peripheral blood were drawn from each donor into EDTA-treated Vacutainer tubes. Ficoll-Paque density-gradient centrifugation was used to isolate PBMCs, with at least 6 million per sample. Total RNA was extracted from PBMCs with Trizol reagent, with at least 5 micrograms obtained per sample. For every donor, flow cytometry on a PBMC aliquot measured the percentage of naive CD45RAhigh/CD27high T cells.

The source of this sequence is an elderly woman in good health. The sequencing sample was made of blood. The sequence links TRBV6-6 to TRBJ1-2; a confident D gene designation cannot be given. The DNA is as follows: TGTGCCAGCAGGACGGCAGAGTCGCCATATGGCTACACCTTC. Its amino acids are CASRTAESPYGYTF.